The next 13 T cell receptor beta chains were all read from a single sample in a study of cytomegalovirus exposure and HLA in healthy donors. Amplification used 60 Vbeta primers and 13 Jbeta primers. Clones were read by immunoSEQ multiplex PCR, and TCRdb kept only the in-frame ones, dropping some. The data hold some 180,000 clones, with around 75% observed a single time. Source material: PBMCs. The receptors here all came from a male donor in good health and CMV-seronegative.

V usage is TRBV7-2 and J usage is TRBJ1-5; perhaps TRBD1 as D (5 bases). V lost 2 bases, J lost 4 bases, and 9 bases lay in between. Germline V gene lookup returns CDR1 SGHTA and CDR2 FQGNSA. The CDR3 spans 14 residues. The CDR3 sequence is CASSLLGANQPQHF. The DNA of the CDR3 is TGTGCCAGCAGCTTACTAGGGGCAAATCAGCCCCAGCATTTT.

This clone came up a few times. The CDR3 DNA follows: TGTGCCAGCAGCCTACCAGGGACACAAGGCTATGGCTACACCTTC. Residues: CASSLPGTQGYGYTF. The rearrangement joins TRBV14 to TRBJ1-2; D is perhaps TRBD1 (6 bases). CDR3 length equals 15 residues. Trimming cost V 4 bases and J 4 bases, with 16 bases left between them. Germline loops: CDR1 SGHDN, CDR2 FVKESK.

This chain uses TRBV27 with TRBJ2-3; D is ambiguous. This CDR3 is 14 amino acids long. Per germline, CDR1 MNHEY and CDR2 SMNVEV (reference sequence). The ends were cut back, 3 bases at V and 0 bases at J, with 7 bases in the middle. The CDR3 bases are TGTGCCAGCAGTTTGACATCGAGCACAGATACGCAGTATTTT. Translation: CASSLTSSTDTQYF.

This chain uses TRBV28 with TRBJ2-5, with 11 bases lining up with TRBD1. The end of the DNA aligns better with TRBJ2-7, so the J call may be wrong. The CDR3 covers 15 residues. Germline lookup yields CDR1 MDHEN and CDR2 SYDVKM. Here the CDR3 DNA reads TGTGCCAGCAGTCGCCCGGACAGGGGGCTAAACGAGCAGTACTTC. This gives the protein CASSRPDRGLNEQYF.

The chain uses TRBV30 and TRBJ2-7, with 11 bases aligning to TRBD2. The junction had 4 bases not matched to a gene; V was cut back by 3 bases and J by 0 bases. The CDR3 spans 15 residues. Germline V gene lookup returns CDR1 GTSNPN and CDR2 SVGIG (reference sequence). The CDR3 region is CAWSRGLAVSYEQYF. The CDR3 coding sequence is TGTGCCTGGAGCCGGGGACTAGCGGTCTCCTACGAGCAGTACTTC. Full variable domain (rest looked up from reference TRBV30 and TRBJ2-7): SQTIHQWPATLVQPVGSPLSLECTVEGTSNPNLYWYRQAAGRGLQLLFYSVGIGQISSEVPQNLSASRPQDRQFILSSKKLLLSDSGFYLCAWSRGLAVSYEQYFGPGTRLTVT.

This clone was observed a few times. The chain links TRBV2 to TRBJ1-5; D is possibly TRBD1 (5 bases). V gave up 4 bases and J gave up 5 bases, with 15 bases separating them. This CDR3 has 15 residues. Germline V gives CDR1 SNHLY, CDR2 FYNNEI. As DNA, the CDR3 is TGTGCCAGCAGTGCGGGCAGGGTGGCGGATCAGCCCCAGCATTTT. Translating it yields CASSAGRVADQPQHF.

This clone was counted only a few times. J is TRBJ2-7 and V is TRBV6-1; D is undetermined. Germline V gene sequence: CDR1 MNHNS, CDR2 SASEGT. This CDR3 region has 14 residues. Trimming left V 1 base short and J 3 bases short, with 10 bases between. The CDR3 DNA sequence: TGTGCCAGCAGTGAAGGCCACGAGGTCTACGAGCAGTACTTC. Residues: CASSEGHEVYEQYF.

In this sample, this clone turned up a few times. CDR3 loop: CASSLGRLISSTDTQYF. CDR3 nucleotide sequence: TGTGCCAGCAGCTTGGGCAGGCTTATATCTAGCACAGATACGCAGTATTTT. V is TRBV5-4 and J is TRBJ2-3; D unclear. The CDR3 is 17 residues long. The V end lost 0 bases, the J end lost 0 bases, and 14 bases lay between the germline ends. Germline lookup yields CDR1 SGHNT and CDR2 YYREEE (reference sequence).

The count of this clone is one. This chain links TRBV6-5 with TRBJ2-7; tentative D call: TRBD1 (5 bases). This CDR3 comprises 15 residues. CDR1 is MNHEY and CDR2 is SVGAGI in the germline V gene. V gave up 0 bases and J gave up 3 bases, with 12 bases separating them. Written as DNA, the CDR3 is TGTGCCAGCAGTTACTCGCAGGGAAGGGACTACGAGCAGTACTTC. Translating gives CASSYSQGRDYEQYF.

The rearrangement uses TRBV4-3 and TRBJ1-2; 8 nucleotides match TRBD1. Trimming at V came to 0 bases and at J to 7 bases, leaving 7 bases not matched to a gene. Germline V gene data show CDR1 as LGHNA and CDR2 as YSLEER. The CDR3 is made up of 15 amino acids. CDR3 sequence reads: CASSQDPAGGLGYTF. The CDR3 DNA reads TGCGCCAGCAGCCAAGATCCGGCAGGGGGCCTTGGCTACACCTTC.

The chain links TRBV4-3 to TRBJ2-7, with D tentatively TRBD2 (6 bases). The CDR3 loop spans 14 amino acids. V shed 8 bases and J shed 6 bases, with 20 bases lying between them. Germline CDR1 is LGHNA and CDR2 is YSLEER. For the CDR3, the DNA is TGCGCCAGCGGACGGGGGACCGGCCACTTCGAGCAGTACTTC. Translating it yields CASGRGTGHFEQYF.

As regards this clone: A read error may produce the germline difference seen at one junction end. As DNA, the CDR3 is TGTTCCAGCAGCCCCCTCGGCACTGAAGCTTTCTTT. The encoded protein is CSSSPLGTEAFF. The chain employs TRBV7-9 and TRBJ1-1; D is uncertain. Germline loops: CDR1 SEHNR, CDR2 FQNEAQ (reference sequence). This CDR3 has 12 residues.

This clone was seen more than once but under ten times. Additional DNA sequences in this sample encode the identical CDR3. The V and J genes are TRBV6-5 and TRBJ1-1, with D maybe TRBD1 (5 bases). The germline V gene encodes CDR1 MNHEY and CDR2 SVGAGI. CDR3 length: 13 residues. Trimming took off 7 bases at V and 0 bases at J, with 9 bases between the two ends. The CDR3 loop is CASNRGLNTEAFF. The DNA of the CDR3 is TGTGCCAGCAACCGGGGGTTGAACACTGAAGCTTTCTTT.